The 3 T cell receptor beta chains given below trace back to one sample, sequenced in a study of shared clonotypes between healthy human individuals. Profiling relied on immunoSEQ multiplex PCR, and the TCRdb table lists in-frame clones only, not all of them. The table shows 2,500,000 or so clones, with roughly nine tenths occurring only once. What was sequenced was naive CD4+ T cells sorted from blood. The subset is: CD45RA+ positively selected. These TCRs come from a young man in good health.

V is TRBV11-3 and J is TRBJ2-1; 9 bases match TRBD2. This CDR3 has 18 residues. J lost 9 bases, V lost 4 bases, and 19 bases had no gene match. The germline gives CDR1 SGHNT, CDR2 YENEEA. The CDR3 DNA follows: TGTGCCAGCAGCTCCCCCGTTGGGGCGGGGGGGCCGTCGGGTGAGCAGTTCTTC. Translation: CASSSPVGAGGPSGEQFF. Complete variable domain (other parts from reference TRBV11-3 and TRBJ2-1): EAGVVQSPRYKIIEKKQPVAFWCNPISGHNTLYWYLQNLGQGPELLIRYENEEAVDDSQLPKDRFSAERLKGVDSTLKIQPAELGDSAVYLCASSSPVGAGGPSGEQFFGPGTRLTVL.

The chain couples TRBV27 to TRBJ2-5; the D is unclear. This CDR3 has 13 residues. With 6 bases removed from V and 3 bases from J, the gap between germline ends came to 11 bases. Germline V CDR1 and CDR2: MNHEY, SMNVEV (reference sequence). CDR3 nucleotides: TGTGCCAGCAGCTCCCGGCAGAAAGAGACCCAGTACTTC. Residues: CASSSRQKETQYF.

V gene TRBV6-5 combines with J gene TRBJ2-5; TRBD1 agrees at 7 bases. CDR1 MNHEY and CDR2 SVGAGI come from the germline V gene. The CDR3 is 13 amino acids. V dropped 6 bases and J dropped 5; count of bases not matched to a gene: 6. The CDR3 nucleotides read TGTGCCAGCAGACAAGGGGGCTGGGAGACCCAGTACTTC. This sequence encodes CASRQGGWETQYF.